Listed below are T cell receptor beta chains from one sample, sequenced in a study of T cell responses to AZD1222 COVID-19 vaccine. Sequenced by immunoSEQ multiplex PCR; TCRdb stores in-frame clones only, minus some. The table records about 130,000 clones, just under 95% of them present only once. The source material was peripheral blood, sampled on day 0 of AZD1222 vaccination. The source is an adult in good health. Each CDR3 is given with its conserved first and last residue. D genes are given only for firm matches. Clone sizes are given selectively: once, few, many, or a class where the clone is expanded.

TRBV9	once	.	TRBJ2-2	CASSASGLVGTGELFF	TGTGCCAGCAGCGCCTCAGGGTTGGTGGGTACCGGGGAGCTGTTTTTT
TRBV7-9	.	TRBD2	TRBJ2-1	CASRAWGTNLADEQFF	TGTGCCAGCAGAGCCTGGGGGACTAATCTGGCCGATGAGCAGTTCTTC
TRBV7-2	.	TRBD1	TRBJ1-1	CASSLEGQEKNTEAFF	TGTGCCAGCAGCTTAGAGGGACAGGAAAAGAACACTGAAGCTTTCTTT
TRBV19	few	TRBD1	TRBJ1-1	CASSAGQGIWNTEAFF	TGTGCCAGTAGTGCGGGACAGGGGATTTGGAACACTGAAGCTTTCTTT
TRBV11-3	.	TRBD2	TRBJ2-5	CASSMGLAGVETQYF	TGTGCCAGCAGCATGGGACTAGCGGGAGTAGAGACCCAGTACTTC
TRBV7-9	.	TRBD2	TRBJ2-1	CASSSWTSGNNEQFF	TGTGCCAGCAGCTCCTGGACTAGCGGAAACAATGAGCAGTTCTTC
TRBV9	.	TRBD1	TRBJ1-2	CASSVSPLSTGRVNYGYTF	TGTGCCAGCAGCGTTTCGCCACTCTCGACAGGGCGAGTTAACTATGGCTACACCTTC
TRBV7-8	.	.	TRBJ1-1	CASSLTSVTEAFF	TGTGCCAGCAGCCTCACTTCAGTCACTGAAGCTTTCTTT
TRBV6-2/TRBV6-3	.	TRBD1	TRBJ2-1	CASSVNRGRNEQFF	TGTGCCAGCAGTGTCAACAGGGGTCGGAATGAGCAGTTCTTC
TRBV5-4	.	.	TRBJ2-7	CASSLAGTYEQYF	TGTGCCAGCAGCTTGGCCGGGACCTACGAGCAGTACTTC
TRBV6-5	.	TRBD1	TRBJ1-5	CASSRDRVNQPQHF	TGTGCCAGCTCCCGGGACAGGGTAAATCAGCCCCAGCATTTT
TRBV25-1	.	.	TRBJ1-1	CASSALGNTEAFF	TGTGCCAGCAGTGCCCTTGGGAACACTGAAGCTTTCTTT
TRBV30	.	.	TRBJ2-5	CAWKAGRETQYF	TGTGCCTGGAAGGCGGGAAGGGAGACCCAGTACTTC
TRBV2	once	.	TRBJ1-1	CASRSLPEAFF	TGTGCCAGCAGATCTCTCCCTGAAGCTTTCTTT
TRBV5-4	.	.	TRBJ2-7	CASSLSGGLLLYEQYF	TGTGCCAGCAGTCTTTCTGGGGGGCTATTACTCTACGAGCAGTACTTC
TRBV2	.	.	TRBJ2-2	CASSGEARGELFF	TGTGCCAGCAGTGGTGAGGCGAGAGGGGAGCTGTTTTTT
TRBV5-6	.	.	TRBJ1-5	CASSLGLSNQPQHF	TGTGCCAGCAGCTTGGGACTAAGCAATCAGCCCCAGCATTTT
TRBV28	.	TRBD1	TRBJ1-1	CASSLPGQKINTEAFF	TGTGCCAGCAGTTTACCGGGACAGAAAATAAACACTGAAGCTTTCTTT
TRBV30	.	.	TRBJ1-1	CAWSVWGNTEAFF	TGTGCCTGGAGTGTATGGGGTAACACTGAAGCTTTCTTT
TRBV10-3	few	.	TRBJ2-5	CAISVQTGETQYF	TGTGCCATCAGTGTACAAACTGGGGAGACCCAGTACTTC
TRBV3-1/TRBV3-2	once	.	TRBJ1-2	CASSQSGTTGGYTF	TGTGCCAGCAGCCAATCCGGGACAACTGGTGGCTACACCTTC
TRBV28	once	.	TRBJ2-3	CASTLDLDTRGAQYF	TGTGCCAGCACTCTCGACCTGGACACTCGAGGGGCGCAGTATTTT
TRBV27	.	TRBD2	TRBJ2-1	CASSFVGGAGTDNEQFF	TGTGCCAGCAGTTTCGTTGGGGGAGCGGGAACAGACAATGAGCAGTTCTTC
TRBV6-1	.	TRBD1	TRBJ2-3	CASSAQGARGTDTQYF	TGTGCCAGCAGTGCCCAGGGGGCGAGGGGCACAGATACGCAGTATTTT
TRBV19	.	.	TRBJ2-6	CASSTRDSSASGANVLTF	TGTGCCAGTAGTACGCGGGACAGCTCAGCATCTGGGGCCAACGTCCTGACTTTC
TRBV19	.	TRBD1	TRBJ1-2	CATFEGGSFYGYTF	TGTGCCACCTTCGAAGGGGGCAGCTTTTATGGCTACACCTTC
TRBV5-1	once	TRBD1	TRBJ2-3	CASSWTGGRTDTQYF	TGCGCCAGCAGCTGGACAGGGGGCAGGACAGATACGCAGTATTTT
TRBV7-9	.	TRBD2	TRBJ2-1	CASSLELAGNEQFF	TGTGCCAGCAGCTTAGAACTAGCGGGCAATGAGCAGTTCTTC
TRBV6-1	.	.	TRBJ1-6	CASSEAALTTYNSPLHF	TGTGCCAGCAGTGAAGCGGCACTCACCACCTATAATTCACCCCTCCACTTT
TRBV7-8	once	TRBD2	TRBJ2-1	CASSLGTSVSIYNEQFF	TGTGCCAGCAGCTTAGGGACTAGCGTCTCGATATACAATGAGCAGTTCTTC
TRBV18	once	.	TRBJ1-1	CASSPMRNRPNTEAFF	TGTGCCAGCTCACCCATGAGGAACAGGCCGAACACTGAAGCTTTCTTT
TRBV19	.	TRBD2	TRBJ2-7	CASSMGPAGAAYEQYF	TGTGCCAGTAGTATGGGGCCAGCGGGAGCCGCCTACGAGCAGTACTTC
TRBV7-2	.	.	TRBJ2-1	CASSLASKISYNEQFF	TGTGCCAGCAGCTTAGCAAGCAAGATATCCTACAATGAGCAGTTCTTC
TRBV24-1	.	TRBD1	TRBJ1-2	CATSSSQGYGYTF	TGTGCCACCAGTTCCTCACAGGGGTATGGCTACACCTTC
TRBV10-3	.	TRBD1	TRBJ2-2	CAISRQGDTGELFF	TGTGCCATCAGTCGACAGGGGGACACCGGGGAGCTGTTTTTT
TRBV5-6	.	.	TRBJ1-1	CASSRTVAEAFF	TGTGCCAGCAGCCGGACAGTGGCTGAAGCTTTCTTT
TRBV30	once	.	TRBJ1-5	CAWSVRGQTPQHF	TGTGCCTGGAGTGTACGGGGCCAGACGCCCCAGCATTTT
TRBV28	.	TRBD1	TRBJ1-1	CASIQGGRLAEAFF	TGTGCCAGCATCCAAGGGGGCAGGTTAGCTGAAGCTTTCTTT
TRBV30	.	.	TRBJ2-1	CAWSVLMNEQFF	TGTGCCTGGAGTGTATTAATGAATGAGCAGTTCTTC
TRBV9	.	.	TRBJ1-2	CASSSFYYGYTF	TGTGCCAGCAGCTCCTTCTACTATGGCTACACCTTC
TRBV11-2	.	.	TRBJ1-3	CASSLAATRNTIYF	TGTGCCAGCAGCCTCGCCGCGACCAGAAACACCATATATTTT
TRBV5-4	.	.	TRBJ2-7	CASSLRQGAREQYF	TGTGCCAGCAGCTTGAGGCAGGGCGCCCGGGAGCAGTACTTC
TRBV9	once	.	TRBJ1-6	CASSVGASPLHF	TGTGCCAGCAGCGTAGGGGCTTCACCCCTCCACTTT
TRBV4-1	.	.	TRBJ2-5	CASSQDSGPKAQYF	TGCGCCAGCAGCCAAGATTCAGGCCCCAAAGCCCAGTACTTC
TRBV5-8	.	.	TRBJ2-4	CASSPKSRLNIQYF	TGTGCCAGCAGCCCAAAGTCGAGACTCAACATTCAGTACTTC